This T cell receptor (beta chain) emerged from a study of T-cell reconstitution after alpha-beta-depleted transplantation in children. V was pared by 6 bases and J by 5 bases, with 10 bases of the junction left unmatched. This CDR3 comprises 15 residues. The TCRbeta library was prepared with unique molecular identifiers. TCRdb fed the PCR reads into MiXCR, producing one record per CDR3 protein. The sample includes about 690,000 distinct CDR3 sequences, roughly 15% seen only once; the top ten take about 1.1%. Only a few counts were recorded for this clonotype. This specimen was PBMCs from the stem cell graft donor, taken from the stem cell graft. The J gene is TRBJ2-7, the V gene TRBV12-3 or TRBV12-4; 10 bases agree with TRBD1. The receptor comes from a human donor who donated a stem cell graft to a child with acute myeloid leukemia. The CDR3 bases are TGTGCCAGCAGCCATCCGGGACAGGGGTCCCACGAGCAGTACTTC. Its translation is CASSHPGQGSHEQYF.